This T cell receptor (beta chain) was sequenced for a study of Graves' ophthalmopathy and Graves' hyperthyroidism. If patients had other autoimmune diseases, uncontrolled infections, pregnancy or lactation, they were excluded. Study-wide results and limits: Progression of ophthalmopathy was predicted by the model with 60% to 71% sensitivity and roughly 74% specificity.

This clonotype was counted many times. The antigen is undetermined. RNA transcripts were the source from which TCR beta CDR3 regions were amplified. HTBI primers were employed in first-round RT-PCR, then a second-round multiplex PCR followed. One entry per CDR3 protein, called by TCRdb with MiXCR from the multiplex PCR reads. This table has a few hundred thousand distinct CDR3 sequences, about 40% appearing once. Input material: peripheral blood or thyroid tissue (not recorded which). This receptor was taken from an adult man with Graves' hyperthyroidism.

The CDR3 protein is CASATPQGVVYEQYF. The CDR3 nucleotides are TGTGCTAGTGCCACCCCGCAGGGCGTAGTCTACGAGCAGTACTTC. The chain recombines TRBV12-5 with TRBJ2-7, with a tentative D call TRBD1 (5 bases). The germline V gene encodes CDR1 LGHNT and CDR2 FRNRAP. Trimming stripped 7 bases from V and 3 bases from J, with 19 bases between. The CDR3 is 15 amino acids.